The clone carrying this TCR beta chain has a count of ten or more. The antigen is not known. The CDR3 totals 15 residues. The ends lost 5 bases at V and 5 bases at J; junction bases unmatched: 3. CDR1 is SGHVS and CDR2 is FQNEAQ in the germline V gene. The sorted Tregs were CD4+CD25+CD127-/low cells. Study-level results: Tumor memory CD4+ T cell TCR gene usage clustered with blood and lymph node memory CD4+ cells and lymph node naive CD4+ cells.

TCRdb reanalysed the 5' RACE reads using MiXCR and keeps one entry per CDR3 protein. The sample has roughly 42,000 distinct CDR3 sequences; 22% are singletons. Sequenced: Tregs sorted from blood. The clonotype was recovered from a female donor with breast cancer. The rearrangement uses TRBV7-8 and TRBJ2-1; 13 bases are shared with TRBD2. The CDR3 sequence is CASSPGTSGNNEQFF. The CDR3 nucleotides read TGTGCCAGCAGCCCCGGGACTAGCGGGAACAATGAGCAGTTCTTC.